This T cell receptor beta chain was captured by sequencing in a study of blood T cells in healthy people across ages. Alongside a J-beta primer mix, a sample-barcoded 5' primer served in a second PCR lasting roughly 7 to 11 cycles. Using its own MiXCR run on the 5' RACE reads, TCRdb lists one record per CDR3 protein. Counted here are roughly 500,000 distinct CDR3 sequences, 27% occurring once; the ten biggest clones make up approximately 17%. The germline V gene encodes CDR1 MNHNS and CDR2 SASEGT. Trimming took off 6 bases at V and 1 base at J, with 17 bases between the two ends. CDR3 size: 16 residues.

This clonotype was obtained from a woman between 65 and 79 years old in good health. V usage is TRBV6-1 and J usage is TRBJ2-3; D may correspond to TRBD1 or TRBD2 (5 bases each). Sequencing was carried out using blood. The CDR3 nucleotides are TGTGCCAGCAGAGAATTTAGGGACCTGGGCACAGATACGCAGTATTTT. Protein product: CASREFRDLGTDTQYF.